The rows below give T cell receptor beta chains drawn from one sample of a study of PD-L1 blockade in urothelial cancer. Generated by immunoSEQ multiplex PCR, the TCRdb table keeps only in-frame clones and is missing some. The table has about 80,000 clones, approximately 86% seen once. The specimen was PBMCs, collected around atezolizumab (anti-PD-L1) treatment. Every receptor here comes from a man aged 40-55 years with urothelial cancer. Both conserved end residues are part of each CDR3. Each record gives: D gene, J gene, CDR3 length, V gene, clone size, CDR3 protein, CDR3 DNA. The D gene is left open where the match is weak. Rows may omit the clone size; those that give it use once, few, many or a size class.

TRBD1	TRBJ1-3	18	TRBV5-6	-	CASSFDGGQGRSGNTIYF	TGTGCCAGCAGCTTCGACGGTGGACAGGGACGCTCTGGAAACACCATATATTTT
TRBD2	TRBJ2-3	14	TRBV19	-	CASGQAGGADTQYF	TGTGCCAGTGGCCAAGCGGGAGGGGCAGATACGCAGTATTTT
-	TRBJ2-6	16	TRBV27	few	CASSGYSGSGANVLTF	TGTGCCAGCAGTGGGTACAGCGGCTCTGGGGCCAACGTCCTGACTTTC
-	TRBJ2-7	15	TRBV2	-	CASRDPGSTMNEQYF	TGTGCCAGCAGAGATCCGGGATCTACTATGAACGAGCAGTACTTC
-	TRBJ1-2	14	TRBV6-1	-	CASIRELQNYGYTF	TGTGCCAGCATTAGGGAGCTTCAAAACTATGGCTACACCTTC
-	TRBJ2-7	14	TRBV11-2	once	CASSLDSSSYEQYF	TGTGCCAGCAGCTTAGACTCGAGCTCCTACGAGCAGTACTTC
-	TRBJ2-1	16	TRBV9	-	CASSRREPDSYNEQFF	TGTGCCAGCAGCCGTAGAGAGCCGGACAGCTACAATGAGCAGTTCTTC
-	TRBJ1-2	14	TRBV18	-	CASSPGTFNYGYTF	TGTGCCAGCTCGCCCGGGACATTTAACTATGGCTACACCTTC
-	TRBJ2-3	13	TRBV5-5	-	CASSFGVPDTQYF	TGTGCCAGCAGCTTCGGGGTCCCAGATACGCAGTATTTT
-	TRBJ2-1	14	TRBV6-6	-	CASSYPGRVDEQFF	TGTGCCAGCAGTTACCCGGGCAGGGTCGATGAGCAGTTCTTC
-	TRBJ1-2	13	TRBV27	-	CASSLRGAVGYTF	TGTGCCAGCAGTTTGCGGGGGGCCGTTGGCTACACCTTC
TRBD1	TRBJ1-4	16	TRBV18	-	CASSPTTGVGNEKLFF	TGTGCCAGCTCACCTACCACAGGGGTGGGTAATGAAAAACTGTTTTTT
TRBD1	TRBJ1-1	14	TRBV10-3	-	CAIRITGGNTEAFF	TGTGCCATCAGGATAACAGGGGGGAACACTGAAGCTTTCTTT
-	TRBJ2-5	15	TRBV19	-	CASSISPAPGETQYF	TGTGCCAGTAGTATTAGTCCAGCACCAGGAGAGACCCAGTACTTC
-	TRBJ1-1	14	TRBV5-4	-	CASSLGGVNTEAFF	TGTGCCAGCAGCTTGGGAGGAGTGAACACTGAAGCTTTCTTT
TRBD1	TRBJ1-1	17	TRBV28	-	CASSLGTGTGAGTEAFF	TGTGCCAGCAGTTTAGGAACCGGGACAGGGGCAGGTACTGAAGCTTTCTTT
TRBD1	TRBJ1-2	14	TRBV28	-	CAGRSGQPDYGYTF	TGTGCCGGTCGGTCGGGACAGCCGGACTATGGCTACACCTTC
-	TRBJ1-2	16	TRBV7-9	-	CASSLVPGVGNYGYTF	TGTGCCAGCAGCTTAGTTCCTGGTGTCGGGAACTATGGCTACACCTTC
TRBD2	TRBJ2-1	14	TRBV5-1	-	CASSTGTSYNEQFF	TGCGCCAGCAGCACCGGGACTAGCTACAATGAGCAGTTCTTC
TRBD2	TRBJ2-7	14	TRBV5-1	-	CASSRTSGNYEQYF	TGCGCCAGCAGCCGGACTAGCGGAAACTACGAGCAGTACTTC
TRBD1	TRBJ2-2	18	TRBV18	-	CASSPLIRGQGNTGELFF	TGTGCCAGCTCACCATTAATCAGGGGACAGGGAAACACCGGGGAGCTGTTTTTT
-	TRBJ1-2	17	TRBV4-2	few	CASSQDLQQGLNYGYTF	TGTGCCAGCAGCCAAGATCTGCAACAGGGCCTTAACTATGGCTACACCTTC